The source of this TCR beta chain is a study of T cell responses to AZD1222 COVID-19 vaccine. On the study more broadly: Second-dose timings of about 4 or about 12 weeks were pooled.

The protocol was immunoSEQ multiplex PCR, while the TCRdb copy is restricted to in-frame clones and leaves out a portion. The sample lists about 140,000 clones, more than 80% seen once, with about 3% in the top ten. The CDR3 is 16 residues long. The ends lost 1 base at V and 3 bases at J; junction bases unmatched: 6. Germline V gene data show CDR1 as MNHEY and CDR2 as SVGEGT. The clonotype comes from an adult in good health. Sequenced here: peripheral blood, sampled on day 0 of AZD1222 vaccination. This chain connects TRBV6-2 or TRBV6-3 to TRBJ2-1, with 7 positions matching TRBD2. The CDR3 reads CASSYFAGDLYNEQFF. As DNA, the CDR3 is TGTGCCAGCAGTTACTTCGCGGGGGACCTCTACAATGAGCAGTTCTTC.